This T cell receptor (beta chain) was sequenced for a study of shared clonotypes between healthy human individuals. This table comes from immunoSEQ multiplex PCR, and its TCRdb copy is limited to in-frame clones, with some not included. The table has some 2,400,000 clones, approximately 96% seen once; the top ten hold roughly 0.13%. Germline-derived CDR1 and CDR2 are MGHRA and YSYEKL. The CDR3 sequence is 15 residues long. V dropped 0 bases and J dropped 3 bases, with 11 bases sitting between them. The material sequenced was naive CD4+ T cells sorted from blood. Subset of the sample: CD45RA+ positively selected. V usage is TRBV4-1 and J usage is TRBJ1-2; D unresolved. The clonotype originates from a young man in good health. CDR3 region: CASSQDPTDDYGYTF. CDR3 nucleotides: TGCGCCAGCAGCCAAGATCCCACGGATGACTATGGCTACACCTTC.